This T cell receptor beta chain originates from a study of early T cells in non-severe SARS-CoV-2 infection. Whole-study context: Sequenced material consisted of bulk RNA (from unsorted whole blood), and chains were unpaired.

At least ten counts were recorded for this clonotype. Its antigen is unknown. V trimming: 5 bases; J trimming: 2 bases; junction bases outside the gene matches: 6. The length of the CDR3 is 16 residues. Study-level results: Sequences matched to VDJdb favored anti-spike CD8 responses, while private and CD4 specificities were missed.

Each single cDNA molecule received a unique molecular identifier. Each CDR3 protein is one row after TCRdb ran MiXCR on the 5' RACE reads. This sample has fewer than 55,000 distinct CDR3 sequences, with less than 9.5% found just once. The rearrangement links TRBV12-3 or TRBV12-4 to TRBJ2-3; 11 positions agree with TRBD2. Sequencing used whole blood. This clonotype was obtained from an adult who was a healthcare worker with PCR-confirmed SARS-CoV-2 infection or an uninfected control (not recorded which). The CDR3 coding sequence is TGTGCCAGCAGTCCAATACTAGCGGGAGACACAGATACGCAGTATTTT. Its translation: CASSPILAGDTDTQYF.